The text below deals with one TCR beta chain. This clone was counted a few times. The specificity of this receptor is unknown. No base quality information exists; no much larger clone differs at one position. One collaborating source in Seattle enrolled patients during active infection and followed them longitudinally through the course of disease. Each collaborating institution followed its own protocols to collect whole blood in K2EDTA tubes. For TCRbeta analysis, collaborators shipped samples as frozen whole blood, isolated PBMCs, or DNA extracted from either of those sample types. These data come from a study of blood T cell repertoires in COVID-19 (dated by TCRdb to 2018 to 2020). Broadly, across the study: Collaborator samples came from the United States, Italy and Spain and covered acute and convalescent phases of COVID-19. The prospective study material was composed of cDNA or gDNA derived from T cells, B-cell-depleted T cells, or PBMCs. Nearly every sample came with metadata listing a de-identified subject ID, COVID-19 status, age in years and sex. The repertoires were released in a freely available public database intended as a resource for research on the immune response to SARS-CoV-2. Samples came from the ongoing ImmuneRACE study (first 160 participants) plus 1,254 subjects from 6 global collaborators. Subjects who had been exposed to COVID-19, were actively infected with it, or had recovered from it provided the deeply sampled blood TCRbeta repertoires that made up the dataset. HLA class I and class II types, where available, came from metadata supplied by the sample provider rather than from assay-based typing.

Paper-wide results and their limitations: The quantity of clinical and demographic metadata differed by source and by participant and was supplied without curation.

The immunoSEQ Assay, a bias-controlled multiplex PCR, was used to amplify TCRbeta CDR3 regions from genomic DNA. The authors processed their data as follows. Nucleated cell counts per sample were estimated from amplification of reference gene primers within the assay. To quantify the absolute abundance of each unique TCRbeta CDR3 rearrangement, sequence reads were collapsed and filtered. Productive Simpson clonality was computed per sample as the square root of Simpson's diversity index over productive rearrangements. TCRdb's version of the immuneACCESS table is confined to in-frame rearrangements and falls short of the full clone set. An unresolved V gene accounts for under half of the shortfall where checked; the remainder is of unknown origin. The DNA gave D and trimming, while V, J and clone size come from that table. Recorded for this sample are under 200,000 clones; more than 75% of them occurred a single time. Of the sample, around 5.4% falls within the top ten clones.

Sequencing was carried out using peripheral blood. This clonotype originated in a woman aged 45-65 years with COVID-19, enrolled during active disease.

This receptor has the CDR3 CASNSAGQAYEQYF. The base sequence is TGTGCCAGCAACTCGGCAGGGCAAGCCTACGAGCAGTACTTC. The rearranged chain carries TRBV7-9 and TRBJ2-7; TRBD1 is a weak D gene call, 5 bases matching. The germline V gene encodes CDR1 SEHNR and CDR2 FQNEAQ (reference sequence). The CDR3 starts with the cysteine, ends with the phenylalanine, and has 14 residues. Of the read, only the CDR3 DNA is kept; its 42 bases are in frame from base 1. V sheds 7 bases and J sheds 2 bases, leaving 15 bases between their ends.